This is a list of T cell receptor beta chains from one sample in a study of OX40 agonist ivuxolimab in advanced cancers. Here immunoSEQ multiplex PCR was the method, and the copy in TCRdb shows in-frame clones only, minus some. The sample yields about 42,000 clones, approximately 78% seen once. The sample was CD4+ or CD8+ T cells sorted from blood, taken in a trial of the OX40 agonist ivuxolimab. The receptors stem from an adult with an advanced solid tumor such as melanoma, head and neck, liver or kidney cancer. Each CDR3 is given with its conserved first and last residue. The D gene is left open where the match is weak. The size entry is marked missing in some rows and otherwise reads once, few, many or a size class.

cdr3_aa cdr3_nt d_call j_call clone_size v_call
CASSPLLGQGDEQYF TGTGCCAGCTCACCCCTCCTGGGACAGGGAGACGAGCAGTACTTC TRBD1 TRBJ2-7 once TRBV18
CASSTPGRPTEQYF TGTGCCAGCAGTACCCCGGGACGCCCGACCGAGCAGTACTTC NA TRBJ2-7 once TRBV6-5
CAWSPTASNRPQHF TGTGCCTGGAGTCCGACAGCTAGCAATCGGCCCCAGCATTTT NA TRBJ1-5 NA TRBV30
CASSTIMNTEAFF TGTGCCAGCAGCACAATTATGAACACTGAAGCTTTCTTT NA TRBJ1-1 NA TRBV9
CASSRRLAGDWIIPYEQYF TGTGCCAGCAGCCGCCGACTAGCGGGAGATTGGATCATCCCCTACGAGCAGTACTTC TRBD2 TRBJ2-7 NA TRBV5-4
CASSSRTSHAGELFF TGTGCCAGCAGCTCCCGGACCTCACACGCCGGGGAGCTGTTTTTT NA TRBJ2-2 NA TRBV9
CASSLWGGRPQHF TGTGCCAGCAGTTTATGGGGGGGTCGGCCCCAGCATTTT NA TRBJ1-5 NA TRBV27
CASRGVLNEKLFF TGTGCCAGCAGGGGGGTGCTTAATGAAAAACTGTTTTTT NA TRBJ1-4 NA TRBV2
CASSSNPSTSGDTQYF TGCGCCAGCAGCTCCAATCCGTCGACTAGCGGAGATACGCAGTATTTT TRBD2 TRBJ2-3 NA TRBV5-1
CASTGGGSLQETQYF TGTGCCAGCACGGGGGGAGGATCTCTCCAAGAGACCCAGTACTTC TRBD2 TRBJ2-5 NA TRBV7-2
CSVGDYGTVYGYTF TGCAGCGTTGGGGATTACGGGACAGTCTATGGCTACACCTTC TRBD1 TRBJ1-2 few TRBV29-1
CASSLARTSGGNEQFF TGTGCCAGCAGCTTAGCTCGGACTAGCGGGGGGAATGAGCAGTTCTTC TRBD2 TRBJ2-1 NA TRBV7-9
CAINRASGSRDEQYF TGTGCCATCAATAGGGCTAGCGGGAGTCGAGACGAGCAGTACTTC TRBD2 TRBJ2-7 NA TRBV10-3
CASSVGGVMYEQFF TGTGCCAGCAGCGTAGGGGGGGTTATGTATGAGCAGTTCTTC NA TRBJ2-1 NA TRBV9